What follows are 19 T cell receptor beta chains derived from one specimen sequenced in a study of T-cell memory formation after mild COVID-19. TCRdb called the 5' RACE reads again in MiXCR, with one record for every CDR3 protein. Among 85,000 to 130,000 distinct CDR3 sequences, about a sixth were seen once, and the ten largest hold 28%. Sequenced material: PBMCs or a T cell subset sorted from them (not recorded which). These receptors originate from an adult woman who had mild COVID-19 (a few samples of this study predate the infection). Cell type and time point are not known.

Ten or more counts support this clonotype. The gene calls are TRBV6-6 and TRBJ2-7; D gene ambiguous. Looked up from germline, CDR1 is MNHNY and CDR2 is SVGAGI (reference sequence). This CDR3 is built from 12 residues. Trimming took 8 bases from V and 8 from J, leaving 16 bases between them. The CDR3 reads CASSPSAQKQYF. CDR3 in DNA: TGTGCCAGCTCCCCCTCCGCTCAGAAGCAGTACTTC.

This clonotype was counted only a few times. V is TRBV7-2 and J is TRBJ1-3; possibly TRBD1 for D (5 bases). The CDR3 sequence is 14 residues long. V was pared by 5 bases and J by 8 bases, with 16 bases between. Per germline, CDR1 SGHTA and CDR2 FQGNSA. CDR3 amino acids: CASSRGASGDTIYF. The CDR3 region has the DNA TGTGCCAGCAGCCGTGGGGCGTCGGGAGACACCATATATTTT.

This CDR3 reads CSARASASSYEQYF. DNA of the CDR3: TGCAGTGCTAGAGCCTCGGCTAGCTCCTACGAGCAGTACTTC. The V and J genes are TRBV20-1 and TRBJ2-7; no reliable D call. Germline assignment: CDR1 DFQATT and CDR2 SNEGSKA (reference sequence). V was pared by 1 base and J by 0 bases, with 10 bases between. This CDR3 is 14 amino acids long.

CDR3 coding DNA: TGTGCCACCAGCAGCGGACAGCTTTATAATTCACCCCTCCACTTT. Protein: CATSSGQLYNSPLHF. The V gene is TRBV15, the J gene TRBJ1-6; D might be TRBD1 (6 bases). V lost 3 bases to trimming and J lost 4 bases, with 10 bases between them. Germline lookup yields CDR1 LNHNV and CDR2 YYDKDF (reference sequence). This CDR3 comprises 15 residues.

This clonotype was recorded many times. The genes are TRBV7-9 and TRBJ2-1; D might be TRBD1 or TRBD2, each matching 5 bases. Trimming removed 5 bases from V and 3 bases from J, with 14 bases in between. Looked up from germline, CDR1 is SEHNR and CDR2 is FQNEAQ (reference sequence). This CDR3 has 15 residues. The CDR3 DNA follows: TGTGCCAGCAGCCCGGAGGTTGGACACTACAATGAGCAGTTCTTC. Protein product: CASSPEVGHYNEQFF.

The chain combines TRBV9 with TRBJ1-2; the D is unclear. The CDR3 covers 12 residues. V lost 0 bases and J 7 bases, leaving 7 bases between the germline ends. The germline V gene encodes CDR1 SGDLS and CDR2 YYNGEE. The CDR3 DNA reads as TGTGCCAGCAGCGTAGAACCGGGTGGCTACACCTTC. Translation: CASSVEPGGYTF.

This clonotype was observed a few times. The rearrangement joins TRBV7-9 to TRBJ1-2, with D maybe TRBD1 (5 bases). The CDR3 contains 12 residues. CDR1 SEHNR and CDR2 FQNEAQ come from the germline V gene (reference sequence). V lost 3 bases and J lost 7, with 9 bases in between. The CDR3 region has the DNA TGTGCCAGCAGCTTGCCAGGGACTGGCTACACCTTC. This gives the protein CASSLPGTGYTF.

In this sample, this clonotype turned up a few times. The chain employs TRBV30 and TRBJ2-7; 8 bases align to TRBD1. The V and J ends lost 2 bases and 2 bases, in that order; junction bases with no gene match: 5. The CDR3 spans 14 residues. CDR1 is GTSNPN and CDR2 is SVGIG in the germline V gene (reference sequence). CDR3 in DNA: TGTGCCTGGAGTCCGGGGACAGGAACCTACGAGCAGTACTTC. It encodes CAWSPGTGTYEQYF.

In its sample, this clonotype was seen a few times. The chain couples TRBV9 to TRBJ2-3; no reliable D call. Germline V lookup: CDR1 SGDLS, CDR2 YYNGEE. V lost 5 bases, J lost 2 bases, and 15 bases lay in between. This CDR3 comprises 15 residues. The CDR3 DNA reads TGTGCCAGCAGTAGCTCAAGCCAATCCACAGATACGCAGTATTTT. Translation gives CASSSSSQSTDTQYF.

The rearrangement joins TRBV7-8 to TRBJ2-3, with TRBD1 matching 9 bases. V shed 6 bases and J 1 base; nucleotides not matched to a gene: 8. This CDR3 is 16 amino acids long. Germline V gene data show CDR1 as SGHVS and CDR2 as FQNEAQ. The CDR3 is CASRDTGTGRTDTQYF. CDR3 coding DNA: TGTGCCAGCAGGGACACCGGGACAGGGCGCACAGATACGCAGTATTTT.

This clonotype was counted only a few times. An end of the junction does not agree with germline; a read error may underlie this. This chain uses TRBV29-1 with TRBJ2-7, with TRBD1 identical over 7 bases. Germline assignment: CDR1 SQVTM and CDR2 ANQGSEA. This CDR3 has 13 amino acids. The CDR3 coding sequence is TGCAGCGTCGAAGACAGGGAGACCTACGAGCAGTACTTC. It specifies CSVEDRETYEQYF.

In this sample, this clonotype turned up a few times. The chain is built from TRBV13 and TRBJ1-6; 7 bases agree with TRBD1. Germline trimming cut 3 bases from V and 8 bases from J; bases unmatched to any gene: 7. This CDR3 has 15 residues. CDR1 and CDR2 (germline): PRHDT, FYEKMQ (reference sequence). The CDR3 DNA sequence: TGTGCCAGCAGCTTTAGACAGGGAATCGATTCACCCCTCCACTTT. Amino acids: CASSFRQGIDSPLHF.

In its sample, this clonotype was seen a few times. The rearrangement uses TRBV4-1 and TRBJ2-7; 7 positions agree with TRBD1. CDR1 is MGHRA and CDR2 is YSYEKL in the germline V gene. The CDR3 runs to 14 residues. The ends lost 5 bases at V and 3 bases at J; junction bases unmatched: 7. CDR3 amino acids: CASSVDGTDYEQYF. CDR3 DNA sequence: TGCGCCAGCAGCGTCGATGGGACAGACTACGAGCAGTACTTC.

The chain couples TRBV20-1 to TRBJ2-3, with TRBD1 matching over 7 bases. V was pared by 5 bases and J by 0 bases, with 11 bases of the junction left unmatched. The CDR3 extends over 16 amino acids. CDR1 and CDR2 (germline): DFQATT, SNEGSKA (reference sequence). The CDR3 spells CSAGIYRGPSTDTQYF. CDR3 nucleotides: TGCAGTGCTGGGATTTACAGGGGCCCCAGCACAGATACGCAGTATTTT.

The CDR3 is CASSQTGLFGDGYTF. CDR3 nucleotides: TGCGCCAGCAGCCAGACGGGGTTATTCGGAGATGGCTACACCTTC. This chain links TRBV4-3 with TRBJ1-2; no clear D. V lost 3 bases and J lost 6, with 17 bases in between. This CDR3 comprises 15 residues. The germline V gene encodes CDR1 LGHNA and CDR2 YSLEER.

CDR3 DNA: TGTGCCAGCAGCTCAGGGGCGCAGTTCTTC. Translating it yields CASSSGAQFF. The chain is built from TRBV25-1 and TRBJ2-1; a weak D match, TRBD1 (6 bases). CDR1 is MGHDK, CDR2 SYGVNS, per germline. The CDR3 totals 10 residues. Deletions cut 6 bases from V and 12 bases from J, with 9 bases between. Drawing the rest from reference TRBV25-1 and TRBJ2-1, the complete variable domain is EADIYQTPRYLVIGTGKKITLECSQTMGHDKMYWYQQDPGMELHLIHYSYGVNSTEKGDLSSESTVSRIRTEHFPLTLESARPSHTSQYLCASSSGAQFFGPGTRLTVL.

The chain is built from TRBV29-1 and TRBJ1-1; no firm D call. The CDR3 is 14 residues long. Trimming cost V 3 bases and J 1 base, with 12 bases left between them. The V gene's germline CDR1 is SQVTM and CDR2 ANQGSEA. CDR3 nucleotides: TGCAGCGTTGAGGGCCGGGATGGGAACACTGAAGCTTTCTTT. This encodes CSVEGRDGNTEAFF.

This clonotype has only a few counts. V and J are TRBV4-1 and TRBJ1-2; TRBD1 agrees at 8 bases. Trimming removed 1 base from V and 1 base from J; junction bases left unmatched: 2. The CDR3 spans 15 residues. Germline V gene sequence: CDR1 MGHRA, CDR2 YSYEKL. CDR3 protein: CASSQGTGLNYGYTF. CDR3 nucleotide sequence: TGCGCCAGCAGCCAAGGGACAGGGCTTAACTATGGCTACACCTTC.

This clonotype has a handful of counts. The J gene is TRBJ2-3, the V gene TRBV4-2, with 9 nucleotides matching TRBD2. The trim removed 5 bases at V and 6 bases at J, leaving 15 bases unmatched. This CDR3 region has 17 residues. From germline, CDR1 is LGHNA and CDR2 YNFKEQ. The CDR3 region has the DNA TGTGCCAGCAGCTCCTTCGGGTCGGGACTAGCCTTTGATACGCAGTATTTT. Amino acids: CASSSFGSGLAFDTQYF.